This T cell receptor (beta chain) appears in the sequencing data of a study of blood T cell repertoires in COVID-19. In the study overall: COVID-19 samples from acute and convalescent phases originated in the United States, Italy and Spain. PBMCs, B-cell-depleted T cells, or T cells were the source of the cDNA or gDNA that made up the material.

The authors' processing: From reference gene primer amplification, estimates of nucleated cell counts were derived. Libraries were prepared by immunoSEQ multiplex PCR; TCRdb keeps only in-frame clonotypes and omits some of them. That table gives V, J and clone size, and the DNA gave D and trimming. Here the sample spans about 180,000 clones, 65% to 85% being singletons. V lost 4 bases to trimming and J lost 1 base, with 16 bases between them. The germline CDR1 and CDR2 sequences are MNHNS and SASEGT. The CDR3 sequence is 16 residues long. This clone appeared a few times. The J gene is TRBJ1-1, the V gene TRBV6-1; D perhaps matches TRBD1 (5 bases). Sequenced input: peripheral blood. The sequence came from a woman in her thirties or forties with COVID-19, enrolled during active disease. CDR3 loop: CASSADKGPGNTEAFF. CDR3 coding DNA: TGTGCCAGCAGTGCGGACAAGGGCCCAGGGAACACTGAAGCTTTCTTT.